Presented here are 27 T cell receptor beta chains from one specimen sequenced in a study of CD8 T cells in Susac syndrome. 0.5 to 1 ug RNA was reverse transcribed with random hexamers. TCRdb redid the calling of the immunoSEQ multiplex PCR reads with MiXCR, one entry per CDR3 protein. The table shows approximately 190,000 distinct CDR3 sequences, with approximately 93% occurring only once. Specimen: CD4+ T cells from PBMCs. These receptors all come from a human donor in good health.

The chain carries TRBV6-1 and TRBJ1-3; D is uncertain. Germline V gene data show CDR1 as MNHNS and CDR2 as SASEGT. CDR3 length equals 16 residues. The V gene lost 6 bases and the J gene lost 1 base, with 16 bases spanning the gap. The CDR3 DNA is TGTGCCAGCAGCCGAAACACCGCGGTATCTGGAAACACCATATATTTT. This sequence encodes CASSRNTAVSGNTIYF.

V gene TRBV2 combines with J gene TRBJ1-4; no clear D. Germline CDR1 reads SNHLY; CDR2 reads FYNNEI. The CDR3 is 14 amino acids. V shed 6 bases and J shed 7 bases, with 15 bases lying between them. The CDR3 DNA is TGTGCCAGCAGGACGACCGTCAGTAGTGAAAAACTGTTTTTT. Translation gives CASRTTVSSEKLFF.

The genes are TRBV7-9 and TRBJ1-2, with no clear D. The ends were cut back, 0 bases at V and 5 bases at J, with 10 bases in the middle. Germline CDR1 SEHNR, CDR2 FQNEAQ (reference sequence). The CDR3 is made up of 14 amino acids. The CDR3 DNA sequence: TGTGCCAGCAGCTTAGCCGACGGGCTTTATGGCTACACCTTC. As protein: CASSLADGLYGYTF.

The chain recombines TRBV6-2 or TRBV6-3 with TRBJ1-6; TRBD1 matches 8 bases. With 0 bases clipped from V and 9 bases from J, the junction kept 4 bases outside the gene matches. Per germline, CDR1 MNHEY and CDR2 SVGEGT. The length of the CDR3 is 15 residues. The CDR3, as DNA: TGTGCCAGCAGTTACTCGGGACAGGAGAGTTCACCCCTCCACTTT. It yields the protein CASSYSGQESSPLHF.

In its sample, this clonotype was seen once. V gene TRBV6-1 combines with J gene TRBJ2-7; TRBD1 matches at 9 bases. The ends lost 5 bases at V and 6 bases at J; junction bases unmatched: 14. Germline V gene sequence: CDR1 MNHNS, CDR2 SASEGT. The CDR3 spans 16 residues. The CDR3 loop reads CASSRTGQGSAREQYV. The CDR3 region has the DNA TGTGCCAGCAGTCGAACCGGACAGGGGAGTGCCCGCGAGCAGTACGTC.

This chain joins TRBV7-2 and TRBJ2-7, with 8 bases aligning to TRBD2. V trimming: 1 base; J trimming: 3 bases; junction bases outside the gene matches: 2. The V gene's germline CDR1 is SGHTA and CDR2 FQGNSA. The CDR3 runs 14 residues. This chain's CDR3 is CASSLGGTSYEQYF. In DNA, the CDR3 is TGTGCCAGCAGCTTAGGCGGGACTAGCTACGAGCAGTACTTC.

This chain uses TRBV3-1 with TRBJ2-1; D not resolved. The V gene lost 1 base and the J gene lost 10 bases, with 5 bases spanning the gap. Germline CDR1 reads LGHDT; CDR2 reads YNNKEL (reference sequence). The length of the CDR3 is 11 residues. DNA for the CDR3: TGTGCCAGCAGCCAAGTAGAGGAGCAGTTCTTC. Its translation is CASSQVEEQFF.

The chain uses TRBV20-1 and TRBJ1-1; tentatively, D is TRBD1 (6 bases). The germline gives CDR1 DFQATT, CDR2 SNEGSKA (reference sequence). Trimming took 6 bases from V and 5 from J, leaving 19 bases between them. There are 14 residues in the CDR3. The CDR3 reads CSAPPFQGKTEAFF. As DNA, the CDR3 is TGCAGTGCGCCGCCGTTTCAGGGGAAGACTGAAGCTTTCTTT.

The CDR3 protein is CASSESASGNYEQYV. The DNA for the CDR3 is TGCGCCAGCAGTGAGTCGGCTAGCGGCAACTACGAGCAGTACGTC. The chain couples TRBV10-2 to TRBJ2-7, with 7 bases aligning to TRBD2. The CDR3 has 15 residues. V was pared by 0 bases and J by 3 bases, with 5 bases of the junction left unmatched. The V gene's germline CDR1 is WSHSY and CDR2 SAAADI.

The chain carries TRBV29-1 and TRBJ2-3; 9 bases match TRBD1. The V gene end was trimmed by 2 bases and the J gene end by 9 bases; junction bases not matched to a gene: 3. Looked up from germline, CDR1 is SQVTM and CDR2 is ANQGSEA. CDR3 length: 12 residues. CDR3 in amino acids: CSVEPGQGTQYF. DNA of the CDR3: TGCAGCGTTGAACCCGGACAGGGGACGCAGTATTTT.

The V and J genes are TRBV6-5 and TRBJ2-2; TRBD1 aligns across 7 bases. This CDR3 is built from 14 residues. V trimming: 4 bases; J trimming: 6 bases; junction bases outside the gene matches: 5. The germline CDR1 and CDR2 sequences are MNHEY and SVGAGI. CDR3 residues: CASSSYRGPGELFF. CDR3 bases: TGTGCCAGCAGTTCCTACAGGGGTCCCGGGGAGCTGTTTTTT.

The chain recombines TRBV28 with TRBJ1-6; 7 nucleotides line up with TRBD1. The V and J ends lost 6 bases and 4 bases, in that order; junction bases with no gene match: 6. There are 15 residues in the CDR3. Germline loops: CDR1 MDHEN, CDR2 SYDVKM. This CDR3 is CASRPTGSYNSPLHF. In DNA, the CDR3 is TGTGCCAGCAGACCGACAGGGTCGTATAATTCACCCCTCCACTTT.

This sequence joins TRBV3-1 and TRBJ2-7; 9 bases are a match to TRBD1. Germline trimming cut 4 bases from V and 5 bases from J; bases unmatched to any gene: 6. This CDR3 is built from 14 residues. Per germline, CDR1 LGHDT and CDR2 YNNKEL (reference sequence). CDR3 sequence: CASSRRDRVNEQYF. CDR3 DNA sequence: TGTGCCAGCAGCCGCCGGGACAGGGTGAACGAGCAGTACTTC.

J is TRBJ1-4 and V is TRBV18, with D tentatively TRBD1 (5 bases). V lost 2 bases to trimming and J lost 8 bases, with 9 bases between them. The CDR3 sequence is 13 residues long. From germline, CDR1 is KGHSH and CDR2 LQKENI. CDR3 in DNA: TGTGCCAGCTCACCAGGGGCTTGGGAAAAACTGTTTTTT. Its translation is CASSPGAWEKLFF.

This chain uses TRBV5-4 with TRBJ2-5; D not certain. V lost 4 bases and J lost 4, with 14 bases in between. Germline V gives CDR1 SGHNT, CDR2 YYREEE (reference sequence). This CDR3 has 14 residues. For the CDR3, the DNA is TGTGCCAGCAGCAAAGCCGGGCCAACAGAGACCCAGTACTTC. The encoded protein is CASSKAGPTETQYF.

V gene TRBV4-3 combines with J gene TRBJ1-1; 7 bases align to TRBD1. CDR1 is LGHNA and CDR2 is YSLEER in the germline V gene. The CDR3 is made up of 15 amino acids. J gave up 2 bases and V 4 bases, and 7 bases lay outside the gene matches. CDR3 sequence: CASSPSGGRNTEAFF. The CDR3 nucleotides are TGCGCCAGCAGCCCATCAGGGGGACGAAACACTGAAGCTTTCTTT.

The gene calls are TRBV30 and TRBJ1-2; the D is unclear. This CDR3 has 12 amino acids. Trimming cost V 5 bases and J 8 bases, with 15 bases left between them. The V gene's germline CDR1 is GTSNPN and CDR2 SVGIG (reference sequence). CDR3 residues: CAWSKDQGGYTF. CDR3 nucleotide sequence: TGTGCCTGGTCGAAGGATCAAGGCGGCTACACCTTC.

This clonotype occurred once. The chain has TRBV20-1 and TRBJ1-5; 7 nucleotides match TRBD1. With 5 bases clipped from V and 3 bases from J, the junction kept 10 bases outside the gene matches. Per the germline V gene, CDR1 is DFQATT and CDR2 is SNEGSKA (reference sequence). The CDR3 loop spans 15 amino acids. For the CDR3, the DNA is TGCAGTGCTCGACTGGTGACAGGGAACAATCAGCCCCAGCATTTT. Translating gives CSARLVTGNNQPQHF.

The chain links TRBV5-1 to TRBJ2-3; the D is unclear. Looked up from germline, CDR1 is SGHRS and CDR2 is YFSETQ. The length of the CDR3 is 12 residues. V was cut by 2 bases and J by 6 bases, with 7 bases left in between. CDR3 coding DNA: TGCGCCAGCAGCTTCCTGGGGGATACGCAGTATTTT. It yields the protein CASSFLGDTQYF.

The gene calls are TRBV5-1 and TRBJ1-4, with 7 bases aligning to TRBD1. Losses at the gene ends were 0 bases for V and 5 bases for J; bases not matched to a gene: 4. The CDR3 loop spans 15 amino acids. Germline CDR1 and CDR2: SGHRS and YFSETQ. The CDR3: CASSLAGTVNEKLFF. As DNA, the CDR3 is TGCGCCAGCAGCTTGGCCGGGACAGTCAATGAAAAACTGTTTTTT.

Here the CDR3 reads CASSPRQNNYGYTF. The CDR3 DNA reads TGCGCCAGCAGCCCGAGACAGAATAACTATGGCTACACCTTC. This chain uses TRBV5-1 with TRBJ1-2; perhaps TRBD1 as D (5 bases). The germline V gene encodes CDR1 SGHRS and CDR2 YFSETQ. The CDR3 is made up of 14 amino acids. Trimming shortened V by 4 bases and J by 1 base, and 11 bases separated the two germline ends.

The chain couples TRBV7-2 to TRBJ2-2; D unclear. The CDR3 is 14 amino acids. The germline V gene encodes CDR1 SGHTA and CDR2 FQGNSA. Trimming left V 5 bases short and J 0 bases short, with 7 bases between. The CDR3 DNA sequence: TGTGCCAGCAGCACCAACCCGAACACCGGGGAGCTGTTTTTT. It codes for CASSTNPNTGELFF.

The genes are TRBV3-1 and TRBJ1-1; the D is unclear. This CDR3 spans 15 amino acids. Germline V lookup: CDR1 LGHDT, CDR2 YNNKEL (reference sequence). The V end lost 6 bases, the J end lost 0 bases, and 14 bases lay between the germline ends. The CDR3 bases are TGTGCCAGCAGTTCGGGTCCATTCATGAACACTGAAGCTTTCTTT. The encoded protein is CASSSGPFMNTEAFF.

The chain links TRBV5-1 to TRBJ2-5; TRBD1 might be the D (6 bases). Germline CDR1 and CDR2: SGHRS and YFSETQ. V lost 4 bases and J lost 9, with 16 bases in between. The CDR3 has 13 amino acids. The CDR3: CASSPGTLGAQYF. In nucleotides, the CDR3 is TGCGCCAGCAGCCCCGGGACACTCGGGGCCCAGTACTTC.

The chain links TRBV15 to TRBJ1-6, with D maybe TRBD1 (6 bases). The CDR3 sequence is 14 residues long. The V end was cut by 5 bases, the J end by 9 bases, with 14 bases between. CDR1 LNHNV and CDR2 YYDKDF come from the germline V gene (reference sequence). The CDR3 loop is CATSPSGGGSPLHF. The CDR3 DNA sequence: TGTGCCACCAGCCCCTCTGGAGGGGGTTCACCCCTCCACTTT.

This chain connects TRBV3-1 to TRBJ2-5; D is ambiguous. Trimming cost V 0 bases and J 4 bases, with 9 bases left between them. The CDR3 sequence is 14 residues long. CDR1 and CDR2 (germline): LGHDT, YNNKEL (reference sequence). DNA of the CDR3: TGTGCCAGCAGCCAAGAGCCAACGGGAGAGACCCAGTACTTC. Its translation: CASSQEPTGETQYF.

V is TRBV27 and J is TRBJ1-2; maybe TRBD1 (6 bases). Per germline, CDR1 MNHEY and CDR2 SMNVEV (reference sequence). This CDR3 spans 13 amino acids. Trimming removed 5 bases at V and 8 bases at J, with 15 bases between. The CDR3 sequence is CASSLTGRDGYTF. CDR3 DNA sequence: TGTGCCAGCAGTCTGACAGGAAGGGACGGCTACACCTTC.